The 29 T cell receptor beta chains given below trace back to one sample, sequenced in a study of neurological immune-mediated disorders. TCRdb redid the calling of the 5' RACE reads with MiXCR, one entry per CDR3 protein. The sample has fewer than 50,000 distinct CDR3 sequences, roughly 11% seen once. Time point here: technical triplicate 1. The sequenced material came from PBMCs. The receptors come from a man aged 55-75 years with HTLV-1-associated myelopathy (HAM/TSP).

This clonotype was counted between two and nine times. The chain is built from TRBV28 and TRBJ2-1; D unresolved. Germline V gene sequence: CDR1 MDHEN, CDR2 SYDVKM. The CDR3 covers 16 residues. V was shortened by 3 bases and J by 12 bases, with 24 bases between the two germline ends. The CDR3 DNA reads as TGTGCCAGCAGTTTGGCCCAATCAGTCCCTTATTTGAGGCAGTTCTTC. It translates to CASSLAQSVPYLRQFF.

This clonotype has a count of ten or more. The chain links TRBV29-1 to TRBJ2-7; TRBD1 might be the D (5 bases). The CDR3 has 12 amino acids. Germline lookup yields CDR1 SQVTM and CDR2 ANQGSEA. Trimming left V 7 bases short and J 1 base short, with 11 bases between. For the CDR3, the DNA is TGCAGCGGGGGCCGCACTTCCTACGAGCAGTACTTC. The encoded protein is CSGGRTSYEQYF.

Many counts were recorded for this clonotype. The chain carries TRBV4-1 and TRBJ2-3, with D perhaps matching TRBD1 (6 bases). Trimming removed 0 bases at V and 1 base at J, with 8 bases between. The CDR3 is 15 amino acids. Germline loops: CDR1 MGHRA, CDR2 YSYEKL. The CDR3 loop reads CASSQDKGGTDTQYF. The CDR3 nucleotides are TGCGCCAGCAGCCAAGATAAGGGGGGCACAGATACGCAGTATTTT.

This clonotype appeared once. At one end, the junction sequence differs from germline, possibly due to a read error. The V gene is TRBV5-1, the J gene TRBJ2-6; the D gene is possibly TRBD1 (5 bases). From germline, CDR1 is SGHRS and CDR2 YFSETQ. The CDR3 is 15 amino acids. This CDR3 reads CASRKDASGAYVLNF. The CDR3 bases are TGCGCCAGCAGGAAAGACGCCTCTGGGGCCTACGTCCTGAATTTC.

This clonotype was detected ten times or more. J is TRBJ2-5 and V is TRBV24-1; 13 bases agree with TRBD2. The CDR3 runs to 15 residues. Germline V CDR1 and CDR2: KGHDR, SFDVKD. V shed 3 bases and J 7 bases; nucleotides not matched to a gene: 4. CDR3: CATSDRTSGRRTQYF. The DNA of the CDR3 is TGTGCCACCAGTGATCGGACTAGCGGGAGAAGGACCCAGTACTTC.

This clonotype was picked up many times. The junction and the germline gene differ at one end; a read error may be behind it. CDR3 sequence reads: CASSLAGGHSYEQYF. The CDR3, as DNA: TGTGCCAGCAGCCTAGCGGGAGGCCACTCCTACGAGCAGTACTTC. This chain connects TRBV7-6 to TRBJ2-7, with 11 nucleotides matching TRBD2. The CDR3 runs 15 residues. CDR1 is SGHVS, CDR2 FNYEAQ, per germline. Supplemented by reference TRBV7-6 and TRBJ2-7, the full variable domain reads GAGVSQSPRYKVTKRGQDVALRCDPISGHVSLYWYRQALGQGPEFLTYFNYEAQQDKSGLPNDRFSAERPEGSISTLTIQRTEQRDSAMYRCASSLAGGHSYEQYFGPGTRLTVT.

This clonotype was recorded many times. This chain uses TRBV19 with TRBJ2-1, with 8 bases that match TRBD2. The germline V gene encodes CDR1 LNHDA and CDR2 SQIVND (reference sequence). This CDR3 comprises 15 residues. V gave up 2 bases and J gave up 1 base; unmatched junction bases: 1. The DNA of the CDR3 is TGTGCCAGTAGTATAACGGGGGGGTCCTACAATGAGCAGTTCTTC. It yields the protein CASSITGGSYNEQFF. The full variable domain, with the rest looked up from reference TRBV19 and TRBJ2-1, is DGGITQSPKYLFRKEGQNVTLSCEQNLNHDAMYWYRQDPGQGLRLIYYSQIVNDFQKGDIAEGYSVSREKKESFPLTVTSAQKNPTAFYLCASSITGGSYNEQFFGPGTRLTVL.

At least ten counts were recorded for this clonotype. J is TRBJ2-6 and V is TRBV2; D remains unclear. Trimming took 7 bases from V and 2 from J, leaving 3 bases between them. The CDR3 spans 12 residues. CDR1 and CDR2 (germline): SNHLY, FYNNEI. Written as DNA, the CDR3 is TGTGCCAGCAACCCTGGGGCCAACGTCCTGACTTTC. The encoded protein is CASNPGANVLTF.

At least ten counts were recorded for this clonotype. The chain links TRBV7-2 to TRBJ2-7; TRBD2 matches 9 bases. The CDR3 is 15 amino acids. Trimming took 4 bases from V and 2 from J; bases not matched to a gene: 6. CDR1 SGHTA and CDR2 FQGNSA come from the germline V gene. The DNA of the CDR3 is TGTGCCAGCAGCTATAAAGCTAGCGGGACCTACGAGCAGTACTTC. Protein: CASSYKASGTYEQYF.

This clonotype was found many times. CDR3 amino acids: CASSPGQSSGYTF. CDR3 coding DNA: TGTGCCAGCAGCCCGGGACAATCAAGTGGCTACACCTTC. The chain recombines TRBV2 with TRBJ1-2; tentatively, D is TRBD1 (6 bases). Trimming removed 6 bases at V and 7 bases at J, with 15 bases between. CDR3 size: 13 residues. CDR1 and CDR2 from the germline V gene are SNHLY and FYNNEI.

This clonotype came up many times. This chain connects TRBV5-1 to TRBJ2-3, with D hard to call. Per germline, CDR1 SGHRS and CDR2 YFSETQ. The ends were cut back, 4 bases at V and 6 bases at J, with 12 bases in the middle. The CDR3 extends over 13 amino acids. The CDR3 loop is CASSEFVGDTQYF. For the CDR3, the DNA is TGCGCCAGCAGCGAGTTCGTAGGTGATACGCAGTATTTT.

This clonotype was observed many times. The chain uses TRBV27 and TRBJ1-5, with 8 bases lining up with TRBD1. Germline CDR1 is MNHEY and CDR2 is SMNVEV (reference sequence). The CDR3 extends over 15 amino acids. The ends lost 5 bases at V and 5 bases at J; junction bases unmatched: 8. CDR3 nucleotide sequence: TGTGCCAGCAGTCACGGACAGGGAGGTTATCAGCCCCAGCATTTT. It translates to CASSHGQGGYQPQHF.

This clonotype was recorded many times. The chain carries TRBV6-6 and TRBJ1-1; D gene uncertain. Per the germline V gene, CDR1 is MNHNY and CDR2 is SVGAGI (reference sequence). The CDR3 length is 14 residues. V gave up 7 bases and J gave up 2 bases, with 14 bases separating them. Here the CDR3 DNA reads TGTGCCAGCACCAAATCGACGGCAAACACTGAAGCTTTCTTT. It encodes CASTKSTANTEAFF.

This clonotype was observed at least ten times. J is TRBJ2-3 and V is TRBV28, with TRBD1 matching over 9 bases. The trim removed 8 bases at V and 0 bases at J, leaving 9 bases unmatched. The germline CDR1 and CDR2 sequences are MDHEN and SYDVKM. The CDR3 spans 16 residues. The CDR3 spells CASLPGQGTSTDTQYF. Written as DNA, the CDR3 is TGTGCCAGCCTCCCGGGACAGGGAACGAGCACAGATACGCAGTATTTT. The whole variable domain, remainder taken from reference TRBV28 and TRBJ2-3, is DVKVTQSSRYLVKRTGEKVFLECVQDMDHENMFWYRQDPGLGLRLIYFSYDVKMKEKGDIPEGYSVSREKKERFSLILESASTNQTSMYLCASLPGQGTSTDTQYFGPGTRLTVL.

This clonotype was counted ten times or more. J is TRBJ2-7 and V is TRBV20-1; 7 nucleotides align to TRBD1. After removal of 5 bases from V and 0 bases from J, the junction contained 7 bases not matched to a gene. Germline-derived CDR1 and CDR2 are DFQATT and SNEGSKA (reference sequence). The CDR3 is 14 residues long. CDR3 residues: CSALTGSSSYEQYF. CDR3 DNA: TGCAGTGCTCTGACAGGGTCGAGCTCCTACGAGCAGTACTTC.

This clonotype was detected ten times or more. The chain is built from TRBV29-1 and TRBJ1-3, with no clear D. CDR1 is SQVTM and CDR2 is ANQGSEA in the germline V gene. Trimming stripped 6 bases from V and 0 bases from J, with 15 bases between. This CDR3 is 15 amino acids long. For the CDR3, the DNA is TGCAGCGTCCGAGTTGGAGCCAGCTCTGGAAACACCATATATTTT. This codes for CSVRVGASSGNTIYF.

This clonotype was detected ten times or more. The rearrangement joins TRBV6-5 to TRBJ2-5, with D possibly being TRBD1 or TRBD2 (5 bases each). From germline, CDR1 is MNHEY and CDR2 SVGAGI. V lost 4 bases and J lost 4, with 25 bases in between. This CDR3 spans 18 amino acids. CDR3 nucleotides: TGTGCCAGCAGTTCTCACCCTACCTACACGAGGGGTACAGAGACCCAGTACTTC. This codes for CASSSHPTYTRGTETQYF.

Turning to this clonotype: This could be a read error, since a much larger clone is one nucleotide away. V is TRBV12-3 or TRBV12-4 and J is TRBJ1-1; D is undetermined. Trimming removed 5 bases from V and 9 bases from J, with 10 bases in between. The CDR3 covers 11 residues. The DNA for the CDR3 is TGTGCCAGCAGTCCCCACACCAAAGCTTTCTTT. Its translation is CASSPHTKAFF.

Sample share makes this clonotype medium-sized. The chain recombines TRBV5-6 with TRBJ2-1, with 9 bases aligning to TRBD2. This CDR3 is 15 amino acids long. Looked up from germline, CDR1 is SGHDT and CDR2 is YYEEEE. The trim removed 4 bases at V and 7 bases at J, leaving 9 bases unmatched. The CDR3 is CASSPLAGVMNEQFF. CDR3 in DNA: TGTGCCAGCAGCCCCTTAGCGGGAGTGATGAATGAGCAGTTCTTC.

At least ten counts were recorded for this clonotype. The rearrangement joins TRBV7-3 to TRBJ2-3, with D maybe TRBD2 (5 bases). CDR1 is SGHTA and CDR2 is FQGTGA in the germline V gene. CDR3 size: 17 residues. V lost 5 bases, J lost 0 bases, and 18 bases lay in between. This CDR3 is CASSPGPTSSSTDTQYF. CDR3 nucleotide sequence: TGTGCCAGCAGCCCCGGCCCCACTAGTAGTAGCACAGATACGCAGTATTTT.

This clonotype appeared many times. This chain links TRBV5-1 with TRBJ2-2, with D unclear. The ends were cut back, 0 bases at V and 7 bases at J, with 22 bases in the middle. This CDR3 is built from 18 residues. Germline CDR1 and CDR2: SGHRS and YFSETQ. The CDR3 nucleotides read TGCGCCAGCAGCTTGGTGGTCATGGCCGGGCCCCTAGGCGGGGAGCTGTTTTTT. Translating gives CASSLVVMAGPLGGELFF.

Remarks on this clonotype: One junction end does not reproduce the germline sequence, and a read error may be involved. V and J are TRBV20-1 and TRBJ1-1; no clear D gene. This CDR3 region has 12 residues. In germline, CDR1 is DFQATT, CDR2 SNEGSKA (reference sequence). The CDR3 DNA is TGCAGTGCTAGATATCAACCTGGGCTAGCTTTCTTC. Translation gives CSARYQPGLAFF.

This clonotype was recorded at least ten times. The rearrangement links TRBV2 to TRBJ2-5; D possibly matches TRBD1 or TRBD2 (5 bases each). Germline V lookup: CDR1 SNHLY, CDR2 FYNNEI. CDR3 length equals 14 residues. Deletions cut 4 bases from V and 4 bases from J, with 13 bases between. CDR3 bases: TGTGCCAGCAGTGTCGGGGCAGATCCAGAGACCCAGTACTTC. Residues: CASSVGADPETQYF.

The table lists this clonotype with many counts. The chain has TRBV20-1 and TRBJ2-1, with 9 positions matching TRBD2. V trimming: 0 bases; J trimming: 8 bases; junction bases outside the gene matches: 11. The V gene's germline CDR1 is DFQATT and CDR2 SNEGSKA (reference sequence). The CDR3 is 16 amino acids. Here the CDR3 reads CSARDWSSGSWDEQFF. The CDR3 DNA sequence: TGCAGTGCTAGAGATTGGAGTAGCGGGAGTTGGGATGAGCAGTTCTTC.

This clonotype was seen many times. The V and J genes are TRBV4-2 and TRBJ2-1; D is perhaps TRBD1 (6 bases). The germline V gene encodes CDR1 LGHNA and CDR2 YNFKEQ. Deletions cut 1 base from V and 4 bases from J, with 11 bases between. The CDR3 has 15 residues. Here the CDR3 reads CASSQVTGNYNEQFF. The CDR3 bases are TGTGCCAGCAGCCAAGTTACAGGGAATTACAATGAGCAGTTCTTC.

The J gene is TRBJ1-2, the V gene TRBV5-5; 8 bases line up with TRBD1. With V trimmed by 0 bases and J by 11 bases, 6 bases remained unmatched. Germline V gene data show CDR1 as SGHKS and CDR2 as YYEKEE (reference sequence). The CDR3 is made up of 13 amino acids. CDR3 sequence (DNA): TGTGCCAGCAGCTTGGGACAGGGGTATGAATACACCTTC. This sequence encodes CASSLGQGYEYTF.

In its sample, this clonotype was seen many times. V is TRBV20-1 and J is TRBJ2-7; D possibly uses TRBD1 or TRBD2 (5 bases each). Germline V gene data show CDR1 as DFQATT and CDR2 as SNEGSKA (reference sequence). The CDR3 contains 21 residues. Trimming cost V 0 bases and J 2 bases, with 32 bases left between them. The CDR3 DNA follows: TGCAGTGCTAGAGATCTCGGGGTGGCAGGGCTCGGCAGCGACCAGACCTACGAGCAGTACTTC. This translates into CSARDLGVAGLGSDQTYEQYF.

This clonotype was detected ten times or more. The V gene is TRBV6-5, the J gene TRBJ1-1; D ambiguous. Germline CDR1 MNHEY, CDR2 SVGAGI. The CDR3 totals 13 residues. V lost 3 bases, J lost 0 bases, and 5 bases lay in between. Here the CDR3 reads CASSYRVNTEAFF. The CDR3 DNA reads TGTGCCAGCAGTTATCGAGTGAACACTGAAGCTTTCTTT.

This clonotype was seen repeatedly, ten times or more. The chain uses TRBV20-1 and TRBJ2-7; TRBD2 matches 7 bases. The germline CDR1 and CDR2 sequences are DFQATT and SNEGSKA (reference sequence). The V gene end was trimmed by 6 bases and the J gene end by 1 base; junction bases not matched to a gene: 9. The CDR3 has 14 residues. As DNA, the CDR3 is TGCAGTGCAAAGCGGGACCCCCAGTCCTACGAGCAGTACTTC. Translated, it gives CSAKRDPQSYEQYF.